The next 23 T cell receptor beta chains were all read from a single sample in a study of T cells in localized non-small cell lung cancer. Clones were sequenced by immunoSEQ multiplex PCR, and TCRdb holds only the in-frame ones, with some missing. The sample holds approximately 31,000 clones; around 73% are singletons and the top ten take roughly two fifths. This specimen consisted of peripheral blood, obtained before any cancer treatment. Every receptor here comes from a male donor at least 60 years old with stage II squamous cell lung carcinoma.

The chain uses TRBV5-4 and TRBJ2-7; D perhaps matches TRBD2 (6 bases). V was trimmed by 3 bases and J by 6 bases, leaving 13 bases between them. The germline V gene has CDR1 SGHNT and CDR2 YYREEE (reference sequence). The CDR3 extends over 13 amino acids. The CDR3 sequence is CASSSRAEGEQYF. The CDR3 DNA reads as TGTGCCAGCAGCTCCCGAGCGGAGGGCGAGCAGTACTTC.

The chain recombines TRBV19 with TRBJ1-3, with D possibly being TRBD1 (5 bases). CDR1 and CDR2 (germline): LNHDA, SQIVND (reference sequence). CDR3 length equals 16 residues. Trimming left V 7 bases short and J 0 bases short, with 16 bases between. CDR3 loop: CASNGGYGDSGNTIYF. In DNA, the CDR3 is TGTGCCAGTAACGGGGGGTATGGGGACTCTGGAAACACCATATATTTT.

This clone was seen just once. The chain carries TRBV10-3 and TRBJ2-6; no reliable D call. Trimming pared 6 bases from V and 4 bases from J, leaving 1 base between. CDR1 ENHRY and CDR2 SYGVKD come from the germline V gene. CDR3 length: 11 amino acids. As DNA, the CDR3 is TGTGCCATCAGGGGGGCCAACGTCCTGACTTTC. Protein sequence: CAIRGANVLTF.

The chain combines TRBV11-3 with TRBJ2-3; D perhaps matches TRBD2 (6 bases). The V and J ends lost 2 bases and 6 bases respectively, with 6 bases between them. This CDR3 has 12 amino acids. Germline V gene sequence: CDR1 SGHNT, CDR2 YENEEA. This chain's CDR3 is CASSLLADTQYF. The CDR3 nucleotides are TGTGCCAGCAGCTTACTAGCGGATACGCAGTATTTT. The full variable domain, completed using reference TRBV11-3 and TRBJ2-3, is EAGVVQSPRYKIIEKKQPVAFWCNPISGHNTLYWYLQNLGQGPELLIRYENEEAVDDSQLPKDRFSAERLKGVDSTLKIQPAELGDSAVYLCASSLLADTQYFGPGTRLTVL.

This chain connects TRBV7-6 to TRBJ2-2; D unclear. V lost 0 bases and J 6 bases, leaving 5 bases between the germline ends. The CDR3 is made up of 13 amino acids. The germline V gene has CDR1 SGHVS and CDR2 FNYEAQ. The CDR3 here is CASSLAGSGELFF. As DNA, the CDR3 is TGTGCCAGCAGCTTAGCAGGGTCCGGGGAGCTGTTTTTT. Using reference TRBV7-6 and TRBJ2-2 for the parts outside the CDR3, the full variable domain is GAGVSQSPRYKVTKRGQDVALRCDPISGHVSLYWYRQALGQGPEFLTYFNYEAQQDKSGLPNDRFSAERPEGSISTLTIQRTEQRDSAMYRCASSLAGSGELFFGEGSRLTVL.

The chain joins TRBV9 to TRBJ1-2; D uncertain. The germline V gene encodes CDR1 SGDLS and CDR2 YYNGEE. Trimming took 0 bases from V and 1 from J, leaving 7 bases between them. This CDR3 comprises 14 residues. The CDR3 region is CASSVDMGNYGYTF. The CDR3 DNA sequence: TGTGCCAGCAGCGTAGATATGGGTAACTATGGCTACACCTTC.

A few counts support this clone. The rearrangement uses TRBV6-1 and TRBJ2-7; D uncertain. Trimming stripped 8 bases from V and 1 base from J, with 12 bases between. Germline V gene lookup returns CDR1 MNHNS and CDR2 SASEGT. This CDR3 is 13 amino acids long. DNA for the CDR3: TGTGCCAGCGCCAGGACGGAGTCCTACGAGCAGTACTTC. It is translated as CASARTESYEQYF.

DNA of the CDR3: TGCGCCAGCAGCCAAGCAGGGTCTGGGGAGCTGTTTTTT. This translates into CASSQAGSGELFF. The rearrangement links TRBV4-1 to TRBJ2-2; possible D gene TRBD1, 5 bases. Germline V lookup: CDR1 MGHRA, CDR2 YSYEKL. The CDR3 sequence is 13 residues long. Trimming pared 1 base from V and 8 bases from J, leaving 8 bases between.

The chain joins TRBV6-1 to TRBJ1-3; TRBD1 matches at 7 bases. The V gene's germline CDR1 is MNHNS and CDR2 SASEGT. This CDR3 region has 13 residues. The junction had 3 bases not matched to a gene; V was cut back by 10 bases and J by 0 bases. The CDR3 loop is CAIQGISGNTIYF. The CDR3, as DNA: TGTGCCATACAGGGGATCTCTGGAAACACCATATATTTT.

This chain links TRBV19 with TRBJ1-6, with D possibly matching TRBD1 (6 bases). The ends were cut back, 4 bases at V and 10 bases at J, with 14 bases in the middle. The CDR3 is 14 amino acids. Looked up from germline, CDR1 is LNHDA and CDR2 is SQIVND (reference sequence). The CDR3 loop is CASSTQGNDSPLHF. CDR3 in DNA: TGTGCCAGTAGTACACAGGGAAATGACTCACCCCTCCACTTT.

This chain links TRBV25-1 with TRBJ1-1; no clear D. V lost 9 bases and J 1 base, leaving 6 bases between the germline ends. CDR1 and CDR2 (germline): MGHDK, SYGVNS. The CDR3 runs to 11 residues. CDR3 nucleotides: TGTGCCAGTCTCGAGAACACTGAAGCTTTCTTT. It codes for CASLENTEAFF.

The CDR3 spells CASSIGLYNTGELFF. DNA for the CDR3: TGTGCCAGCAGTATAGGCCTTTACAACACCGGGGAGCTGTTTTTT. The V call is TRBV27, the J call TRBJ2-2; D unclear. Trimming removed 5 bases from V and 2 bases from J, with 12 bases in between. The V gene's germline CDR1 is MNHEY and CDR2 SMNVEV (reference sequence). CDR3 size: 15 residues.

This chain joins TRBV7-9 and TRBJ2-1; 13 bases align to TRBD2. Germline loops: CDR1 SEHNR, CDR2 FQNEAQ (reference sequence). V shed 5 bases and J 12 bases; nucleotides not matched to a gene: 10. The CDR3 is 15 residues long. The CDR3 loop reads CASSPSGTSGDGQFF. The CDR3, as DNA: TGTGCCAGCAGCCCATCCGGGACTAGCGGGGATGGGCAGTTCTTC.

The sample holds many counts of this clone. The chain combines TRBV27 with TRBJ2-5; 11 nucleotides agree with TRBD2. Germline CDR1 is MNHEY and CDR2 is SMNVEV (reference sequence). The CDR3 consists of 16 residues. Trimming at V came to 5 bases and at J to 4 bases, leaving 9 bases not matched to a gene. CDR3 sequence reads: CASSPSLAGVGETQYF. In DNA form, the CDR3 reads TGTGCCAGCAGTCCGTCACTAGCGGGAGTGGGAGAGACCCAGTACTTC.

The chain links TRBV7-6 to TRBJ2-1, with D possibly matching TRBD2 (5 bases). Germline V gives CDR1 SGHVS, CDR2 FNYEAQ. This CDR3 has 18 amino acids. V dropped 0 bases and J dropped 2 bases, with 17 bases sitting between them. This CDR3 is CASSLAFPSGLAYNEQFF. CDR3 nucleotides: TGTGCCAGCAGCTTAGCGTTTCCAAGCGGCCTAGCCTACAATGAGCAGTTCTTC.

The chain combines TRBV11-2 with TRBJ2-3; D not certain. The CDR3 has 13 residues. Trimming took off 3 bases at V and 1 base at J, with 5 bases between the two ends. The germline V gene has CDR1 SGHAT and CDR2 FQNNGV. As DNA, the CDR3 is TGTGCCAGCAGCTTGAGCCGCACAGATACGCAGTATTTT. This encodes CASSLSRTDTQYF.

The chain combines TRBV7-2 with TRBJ2-1; 10 bases line up with TRBD2. The CDR3 length is 14 residues. CDR1 SGHTA and CDR2 FQGNSA come from the germline V gene. The J segment lost 2 bases and the V segment lost 6 bases, leaving 1 base of the junction unmatched. The CDR3 region has the DNA TGTGCCAGCAGAAGCGGGGGGGCCTACAATGAGCAGTTCTTC. Amino acids: CASRSGGAYNEQFF.

This chain connects TRBV6-1 to TRBJ2-7, with 9 bases matching TRBD1. Germline CDR1 and CDR2: MNHNS and SASEGT. Trimming cost V 4 bases and J 3 bases; bases outside gene matches: 7. This CDR3 is built from 15 residues. The CDR3 nucleotides are TGTGCCAGCAGTGCTTCCGGGACAGGGCGCTACGAGCAGTACTTC. Its protein product is CASSASGTGRYEQYF.

The chain couples TRBV9 to TRBJ2-3; D is undetermined. The CDR3 has 15 amino acids. Germline-derived CDR1 and CDR2 are SGDLS and YYNGEE. The V end was cut by 4 bases, the J end by 1 base, with 13 bases between. The CDR3 sequence is CASSPRAIGTDTQYF. The CDR3 DNA follows: TGTGCCAGCAGCCCAAGGGCCATCGGCACAGATACGCAGTATTTT. The full variable domain, its missing parts supplied by reference TRBV9 and TRBJ2-3, is DSGVTQTPKHLITATGQRVTLRCSPRSGDLSVYWYQQSLDQGLQFLIQYYNGEERAKGNILERFSAQQFPDLHSELNLSSLELGDSALYFCASSPRAIGTDTQYFGPGTRLTVL.

The CDR3: CASSEDLALGEQYF. The CDR3 DNA sequence: TGTGCCAGCAGTGAGGACTTGGCCCTAGGCGAGCAGTACTTC. The chain has TRBV2 and TRBJ2-7; a possible D gene is TRBD2 (5 bases). CDR1 and CDR2 (germline): SNHLY, FYNNEI. V was shortened by 3 bases and J by 6 bases, with 15 bases between the two germline ends. The CDR3 totals 14 residues.

The chain uses TRBV29-1 and TRBJ1-2; tentatively, D is TRBD1 (5 bases). This CDR3 contains 13 residues. V lost 3 bases to trimming and J lost 4 bases, with 12 bases between them. Germline V gene lookup returns CDR1 SQVTM and CDR2 ANQGSEA. The CDR3 loop is CSVDAGRGYGYTF. DNA for the CDR3: TGCAGCGTTGATGCAGGGAGAGGCTATGGCTACACCTTC.

The chain employs TRBV5-6 and TRBJ2-1; D perhaps matches TRBD2 (6 bases). Germline-derived CDR1 and CDR2 are SGHDT and YYEEEE. The CDR3 contains 14 residues. V was cut by 0 bases and J by 5 bases, with 9 bases left in between. The CDR3 reads CASSLGGGDNEQFF. The CDR3 DNA sequence: TGTGCCAGCAGCTTGGGGGGCGGGGACAATGAGCAGTTCTTC.

V usage is TRBV21-1 and J usage is TRBJ2-7; the table's D call, TRBD1, was not checked against the DNA. TRBV21-1 is a pseudogene locus. The CDR3 covers 15 residues. The CDR3 nucleotides are TGTGCCAGCAGCATGGCTCGACAGGGCTCCTACGAGCAGTACTTC. This encodes CASSMARQGSYEQYF.